The source of this T cell receptor (beta chain) is a study of cytotoxic CD8 clonotypes in ibrutinib-treated CLL. This clone was seen a few times. Germline V lookup: CDR1 SNHLY, CDR2 FYNNEI. The V and J ends lost 6 bases and 6 bases respectively, with 11 bases between them. The CDR3 covers 12 residues. The repertoire was sequenced with immunoSEQ multiplex PCR; TCRdb's copy has only in-frame clones and lacks some. The sample lists 300,000 or so clones, 67% seen once, with about 6.7% in the top ten. The sequences come from PBMCs, collected after 36 months of ibrutinib treatment. This sequence originates from a human donor with chronic lymphocytic leukemia. V and J are TRBV2 and TRBJ2-5; D might be TRBD2 (6 bases). The CDR3, as DNA: TGTGCCAGCAGGGGGGAGGAAAAGACCCAGTACTTC. This gives the protein CASRGEEKTQYF.